The rows below give T cell receptor beta chains drawn from one sample of a study of esophageal squamous cell carcinoma under preoperative chemotherapy. TCRdb used MiXCR to reprocess the PCR reads, holding one entry per CDR3 protein. The profile shows 32,000 or so distinct CDR3 sequences, approximately 55% of them singletons. This material was obtained from a patient given preoperative chemotherapy. The receptors shown here come from a human donor with esophageal squamous cell carcinoma. The donor label of this sample is uncertain. Each CDR3 is given with its conserved first and last residue.

>TRBV5-1
CASSLGSQETQYF
>TRBV7-6
CARRGGRDQDTQYF
>TRBV7-8
CASSLGRGGTDMQYF
>TRBV11-3
CASSLAAGAYNEQFF
>TRBV7-9
CASSLPDSLQETQYF
>TRBV6-5
CASSYDQSSYNEQFF
>TRBV7-2
CASRFLITEEQFF
>TRBV6-2/TRBV6-3
CASSSPQRGGLDEQYF
>TRBV11-2
CASSKRTEYTGELFF
>TRBV7-2
CGRGSGRGGKNTQYF
>TRBV5-4
CARSSERRTTDTQYF
>TRBV12-3/TRBV12-4
CASSYAGEGTGELFF
>TRBV7-2
CASSLGGAGGRDKETQYF
>TRBV7-6
CASSLGSRGKDTQYF
>TRBV7-2
CASSPRAGTSGRTEQFF
>TRBV7-2
CASSLQGANTEAFF
>TRBV7-2
CASIAGRDKNIQYF
>TRBV5-1
CASSLGRLSTDTQYF
>TRBV6-5
CASSYRVGSYEQFF
>TRBV6-6
CASSVTRGGDEQYF
>TRBV24-1
CATGGPAANTEEQYF
>TRBV7-2
CGSTGTEATNTQYF
>TRBV6-1
CASQKGAGAPDMQYF
>TRBV6-1
CASSQKGIADTQYF
>TRBV7-3
CASSPKSGTDTQYF
>TRBV12-3/TRBV12-4
CAGRAGGAKNTQYF
>TRBV12-3/TRBV12-4
CASRTTSRGATDIQYF
>TRBV25-1
CARGASGRASQETQYF
>TRBV15
CATSRLAGGADTQYF
>TRBV7-2
CASSLLPRTGRYTDTQYF
>TRBV11-2
CASSRQGVSYEQYF
>TRBV6-1
CASSTRGGLNIQYF
>TRBV6-2/TRBV6-3
CASRAGVREKDTQYF
>TRBV6-1
CASSLRTSGGSGEQFF
>TRBV7-2
CASSLFTDTQFF